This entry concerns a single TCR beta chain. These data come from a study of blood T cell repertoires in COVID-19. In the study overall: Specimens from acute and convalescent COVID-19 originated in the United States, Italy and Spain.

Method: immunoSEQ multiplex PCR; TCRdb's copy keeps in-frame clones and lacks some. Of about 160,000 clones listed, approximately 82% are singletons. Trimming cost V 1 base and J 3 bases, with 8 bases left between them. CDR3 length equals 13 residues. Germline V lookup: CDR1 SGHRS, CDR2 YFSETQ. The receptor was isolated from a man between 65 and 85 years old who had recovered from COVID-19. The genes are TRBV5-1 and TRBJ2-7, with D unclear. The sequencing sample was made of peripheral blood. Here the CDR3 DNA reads TGCGCCAGCAGCTTGCAACACAACTACGAGCAGTACTTC. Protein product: CASSLQHNYEQYF. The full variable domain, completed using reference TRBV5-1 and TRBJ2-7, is KAGVTQTPRYLIKTRGQQVTLSCSPISGHRSVSWYQQTPGQGLQFLFEYFSETQRNKGNFPGRFSGRQFSNSRSEMNVSTLELGDSALYLCASSLQHNYEQYFGPGTRLTVT.